These T cell receptor beta chains were read from a single sample in a study of T cells after yellow fever vaccination. MiXCR was run by TCRdb on the 5' RACE reads, yielding one entry per CDR3 protein. The sample holds under 200,000 distinct CDR3 sequences, approximately 10% seen once. The source was CD8+ T cells sorted from PBMCs, collected 15 days after the yellow fever booster vaccination. The receptors originated from a man aged 18 to 29 who received the YFV17D yellow fever vaccine. Each CDR3 is given with its conserved first and last residue. Fields, in order: D gene, clone size, CDR3 length, V gene, J gene, CDR3 DNA, CDR3 protein. D genes are given only for firm matches. Rows give clone size only sometimes, using once, few, many, or a class for an expanded clone.

-	-	16	TRBV27	TRBJ2-6	TGTGCCAGCAGTTTAATAAAGGGATATGGGGCCAACGTCCTGACTTTC	CASSLIKGYGANVLTF
-	-	19	TRBV27	TRBJ2-5	TGTGCCAGCAGTCCAGCTTACACAGGGAGGGGGCGCGTGGGGGAGACCCAGTACTTC	CASSPAYTGRGRVGETQYF
-	-	12	TRBV27	TRBJ2-2	TGTGCCAGCAGTTTATACGACGGGGAGCTGTTTTTT	CASSLYDGELFF
TRBD2	few	13	TRBV7-2	TRBJ2-5	TGTGCCAGCAGCTTCGGGGGGATGGAGACCCAGTACTTC	CASSFGGMETQYF
-	few	14	TRBV29-1	TRBJ1-1	TGCAGCGTTGAAGATCTTCGCCAGAACACTGAAGCTTTCTTT	CSVEDLRQNTEAFF
-	-	14	TRBV6-5	TRBJ2-7	TGTGCCAGCAGTTACTCAGGGTCAAACGACGAGCAGTACTTC	CASSYSGSNDEQYF
TRBD2	-	18	TRBV20-1	TRBJ2-1	TGCAGTGCAGAGATGGCGGGGACTAGCGGGGTCCAAGGGGATGAGCAGTTCTTC	CSAEMAGTSGVQGDEQFF
TRBD1	few	16	TRBV7-3	TRBJ2-1	TGTGCCAGCAGCCCCTATTGGACAGGGGCAGAAAATGAGCAGTTCTTC	CASSPYWTGAENEQFF
-	-	13	TRBV6-5	TRBJ2-1	TGTGCCAGCACCGGGACCCCCTACAATGAGCAGTTCTTC	CASTGTPYNEQFF
-	-	12	TRBV7-6	TRBJ1-1	TGTGCCAGCAGCAGGTTGAAGCCTGAAGCTTTCTTT	CASSRLKPEAFF
-	-	13	TRBV5-1	TRBJ2-5	TGCGCCAGTCTGGGTGAGGGGCAAGAGACCCAGTACTTC	CASLGEGQETQYF
TRBD1	many	13	TRBV12-3/TRBV12-4	TRBJ1-5	TGTGCCAGCCGCGACAGGGATAATCAGCCCCAGCATTTT	CASRDRDNQPQHF
TRBD2	few	17	TRBV4-1	TRBJ2-6	TGCGCCAGCAGCCAAGGGCGGGGGGCGCTTGGGGCCAACGTCCTGACTTTC	CASSQGRGALGANVLTF
TRBD1	few	16	TRBV7-9	TRBJ1-1	TGTGCCAGCAGCCCCTCGGGACAGGGTTGGGGCACTGAAGCTTTCTTT	CASSPSGQGWGTEAFF
-	many	9	TRBV6-4	TRBJ1-2	TGTGCCAGCAGCGGGGCGGGCACCTTC	CASSGAGTF
-	few	14	TRBV3-1	TRBJ2-1	TGTGCCAGCAGCCAAAGAGAAGGGTACAATGAGCAGTTCTTC	CASSQREGYNEQFF
-	-	14	TRBV4-1	TRBJ2-3	TGCGCCAGCAGCCAAAGAAGTAGCACAGATACGCAGTATTTT	CASSQRSSTDTQYF
-	few	14	TRBV12-3/TRBV12-4	TRBJ2-3	TGTGCCAGCATGGGGGCCGAAGGCACAGATACGCAGTATTTT	CASMGAEGTDTQYF
TRBD2	-	14	TRBV29-1	TRBJ2-1	TGCAGCGTTCGATTGCTAGCGGGGGCGAATGAGCAGTTCTTC	CSVRLLAGANEQFF
TRBD2	few	15	TRBV9	TRBJ2-1	TGTGCCAGCAGCGTTCCTAGCGGCTTACACAATGAGCAGTTCTTC	CASSVPSGLHNEQFF
-	-	15	TRBV7-9	TRBJ2-4	TGTGCCAGCAGCGCGGGGTTTGTAGGATTAAACATTCAGTACTTC	CASSAGFVGLNIQYF
TRBD2	many	16	TRBV4-1	TRBJ2-1	TGCGCCAGCGTACAGGGCGGGGGGGCCCTGAGCAATGAGCAGTTCTTC	CASVQGGGALSNEQFF
-	-	17	TRBV29-1	TRBJ1-3	TGCAGCGTTGAAGTCACCAGACCGAGGAGCTCTGGAAACACCATATATTTT	CSVEVTRPRSSGNTIYF
TRBD1	few	16	TRBV19	TRBJ2-3	TGTGCCAGTAGTATTTATGGGACAGGGGTTACGGATACGCAGTATTTT	CASSIYGTGVTDTQYF
TRBD1	-	17	TRBV11-2	TRBJ2-5	TGTGCCAGCAGCTCGCGGGGACAGGGTGGATACCAAGAGACCCAGTACTTC	CASSSRGQGGYQETQYF
-	-	12	TRBV5-5	TRBJ2-3	TGTGCCAGCAGCGCCGGACCGGATACGCAGTATTTT	CASSAGPDTQYF
TRBD1	few	18	TRBV3-1	TRBJ1-6	TGTGCCAGCAGCCAAGATTCTCGTGGCAGGGGGCGAGGTTCACCCCTCCACTTT	CASSQDSRGRGRGSPLHF
-	-	17	TRBV4-3	TRBJ1-2	TGCGCCAGCAGCCAAGATCGCGACGGGGAGAGAGTGGATGGCTACACCTTC	CASSQDRDGERVDGYTF